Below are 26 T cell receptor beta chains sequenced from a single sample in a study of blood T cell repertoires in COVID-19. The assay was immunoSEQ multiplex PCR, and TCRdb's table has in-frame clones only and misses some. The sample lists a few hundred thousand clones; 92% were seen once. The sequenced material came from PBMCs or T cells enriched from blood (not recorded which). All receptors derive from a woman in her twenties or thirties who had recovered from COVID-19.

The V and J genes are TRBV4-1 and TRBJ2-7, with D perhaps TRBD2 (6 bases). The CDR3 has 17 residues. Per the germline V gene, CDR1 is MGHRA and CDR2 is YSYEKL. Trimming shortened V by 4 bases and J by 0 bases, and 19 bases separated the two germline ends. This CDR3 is CASSPSLYRDFSYEQYF. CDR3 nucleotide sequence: TGCGCCAGCAGCCCCTCCCTTTACCGGGACTTCTCCTACGAGCAGTACTTC.

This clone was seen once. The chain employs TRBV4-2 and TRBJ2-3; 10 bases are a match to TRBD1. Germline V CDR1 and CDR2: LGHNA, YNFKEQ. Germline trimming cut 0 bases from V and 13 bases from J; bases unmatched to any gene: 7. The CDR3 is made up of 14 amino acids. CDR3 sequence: CASSQDPTGGGKYF. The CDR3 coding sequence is TGTGCCAGCAGCCAAGACCCGACAGGGGGCGGGAAGTATTTT.

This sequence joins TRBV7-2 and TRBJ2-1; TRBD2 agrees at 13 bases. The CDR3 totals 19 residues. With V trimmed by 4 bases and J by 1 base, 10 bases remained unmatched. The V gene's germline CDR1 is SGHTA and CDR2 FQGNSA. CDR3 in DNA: TGTGCCAGCAGCTGGAGCGAGACTAGCGGGAGGTCGTCCTACAATGAGCAGTTCTTC. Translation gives CASSWSETSGRSSYNEQFF.

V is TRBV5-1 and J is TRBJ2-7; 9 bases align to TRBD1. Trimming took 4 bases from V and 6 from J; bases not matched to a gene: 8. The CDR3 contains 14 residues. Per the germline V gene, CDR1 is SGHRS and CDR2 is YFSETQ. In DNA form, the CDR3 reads TGCGCCAGCAGCCCCCAGACAGGGGGGGGCGAGCAGTACTTC. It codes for CASSPQTGGGEQYF.

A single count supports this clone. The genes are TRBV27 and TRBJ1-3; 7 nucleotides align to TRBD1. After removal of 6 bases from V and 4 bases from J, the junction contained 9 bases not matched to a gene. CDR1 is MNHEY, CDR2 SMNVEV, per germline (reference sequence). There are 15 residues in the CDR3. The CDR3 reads CASSNSRQGGNTIYF. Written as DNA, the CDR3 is TGTGCCAGCAGCAATTCCCGACAGGGAGGAAACACCATATATTTT.

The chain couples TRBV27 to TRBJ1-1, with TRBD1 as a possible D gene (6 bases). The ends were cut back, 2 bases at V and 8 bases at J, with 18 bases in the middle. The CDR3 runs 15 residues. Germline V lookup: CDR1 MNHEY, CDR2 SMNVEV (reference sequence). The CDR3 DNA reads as TGTGCCAGCAGTTTAGGCAATGGGGGGGCAACGGAAGCTTTCTTT. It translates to CASSLGNGGATEAFF.

This CDR3 is CASSLSGSKDNEQFF. The CDR3 region has the DNA TGTGCCAGCAGTCTAAGCGGGAGCAAAGACAATGAGCAGTTCTTC. The V call is TRBV28, the J call TRBJ2-1; 8 bases are shared with TRBD2. The CDR3 loop spans 15 amino acids. V was pared by 5 bases and J by 5 bases, with 8 bases of the junction left unmatched. Germline V CDR1 and CDR2: MDHEN, SYDVKM.

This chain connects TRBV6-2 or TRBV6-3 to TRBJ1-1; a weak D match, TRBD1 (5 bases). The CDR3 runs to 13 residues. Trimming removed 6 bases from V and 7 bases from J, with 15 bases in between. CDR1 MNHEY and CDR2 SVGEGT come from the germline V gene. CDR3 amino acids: CASSSQDTLEAFF. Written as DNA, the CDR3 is TGTGCCAGCAGCTCCCAGGACACGCTTGAAGCTTTCTTT.

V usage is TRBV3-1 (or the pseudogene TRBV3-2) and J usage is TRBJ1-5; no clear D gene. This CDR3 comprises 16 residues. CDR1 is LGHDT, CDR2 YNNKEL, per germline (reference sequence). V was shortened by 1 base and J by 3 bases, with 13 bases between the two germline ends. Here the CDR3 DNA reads TGTGCCAGCAGCCAAGGACTCCCTGTCACCAATCAGCCCCAGCATTTT. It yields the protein CASSQGLPVTNQPQHF.

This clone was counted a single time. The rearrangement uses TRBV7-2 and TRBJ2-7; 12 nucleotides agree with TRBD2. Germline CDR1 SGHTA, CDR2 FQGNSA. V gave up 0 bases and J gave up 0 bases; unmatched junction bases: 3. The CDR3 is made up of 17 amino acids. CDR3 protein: CASSLARTSGISYEQYF. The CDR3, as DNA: TGTGCCAGCAGCTTAGCTCGGACTAGCGGGATCTCCTACGAGCAGTACTTC. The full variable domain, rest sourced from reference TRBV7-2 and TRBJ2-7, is GAGVSQSPSNKVTEKGKDVELRCDPISGHTALYWYRQSLGQGLEFLIYFQGNSAPDKSGLPSDRFSAERTGGSVSTLTIQRTQQEDSAVYLCASSLARTSGISYEQYFGPGTRLTVT.

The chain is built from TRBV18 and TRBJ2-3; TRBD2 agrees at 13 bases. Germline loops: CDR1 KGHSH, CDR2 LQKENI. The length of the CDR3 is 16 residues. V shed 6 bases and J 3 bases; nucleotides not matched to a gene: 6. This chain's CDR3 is CASSPGLAGSTDTQYF. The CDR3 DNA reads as TGTGCCAGCTCCCCGGGACTAGCGGGGTCGACAGATACGCAGTATTTT. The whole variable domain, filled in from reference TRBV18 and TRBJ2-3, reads NAGVMQNPRHLVRRRGQEARLRCSPMKGHSHVYWYRQLPEEGLKFMVYLQKENIIDESGMPKERFSAEFPKEGPSILRIQQVVRGDSAAYFCASSPGLAGSTDTQYFGPGTRLTVL.

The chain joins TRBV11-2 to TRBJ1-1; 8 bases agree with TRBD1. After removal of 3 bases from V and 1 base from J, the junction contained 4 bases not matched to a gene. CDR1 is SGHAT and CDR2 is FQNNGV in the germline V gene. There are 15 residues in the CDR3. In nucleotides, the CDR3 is TGTGCCAGCAGCTTCGGGGACAGGCGGAACACTGAAGCTTTCTTT. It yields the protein CASSFGDRRNTEAFF.

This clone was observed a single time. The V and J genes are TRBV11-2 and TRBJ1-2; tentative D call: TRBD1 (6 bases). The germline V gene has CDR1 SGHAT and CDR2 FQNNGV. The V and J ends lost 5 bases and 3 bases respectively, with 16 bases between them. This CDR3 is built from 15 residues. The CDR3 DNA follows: TGTGCCAGCAGCAACCTACAGGGATCGGACTATGGCTACACCTTC. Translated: CASSNLQGSDYGYTF. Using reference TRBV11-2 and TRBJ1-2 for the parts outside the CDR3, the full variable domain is EAGVAQSPRYKIIEKRQSVAFWCNPISGHATLYWYQQILGQGPKLLIQFQNNGVVDDSQLPKDRFSAERLKGVDSTLKIQPAKLEDSAVYLCASSNLQGSDYGYTFGSGTRLTVV.

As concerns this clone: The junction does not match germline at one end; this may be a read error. CDR3 loop: CASSGTASDEQYF. In DNA form, the CDR3 reads TGTGCCAGCTCAGGGACAGCCTCCGACGAGCAGTACTTC. The rearrangement links TRBV18 to TRBJ2-7; 7 nucleotides align to TRBD1. The germline CDR1 and CDR2 sequences are KGHSH and LQKENI. This CDR3 has 13 residues.

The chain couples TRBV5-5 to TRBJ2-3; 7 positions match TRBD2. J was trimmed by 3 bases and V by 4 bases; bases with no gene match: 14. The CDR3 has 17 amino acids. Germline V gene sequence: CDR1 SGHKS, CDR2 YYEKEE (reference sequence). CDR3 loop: CASSPRTSTSGTDTQYF. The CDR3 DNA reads TGTGCCAGCAGCCCCCGGACTAGTACCTCGGGGACAGATACGCAGTATTTT.

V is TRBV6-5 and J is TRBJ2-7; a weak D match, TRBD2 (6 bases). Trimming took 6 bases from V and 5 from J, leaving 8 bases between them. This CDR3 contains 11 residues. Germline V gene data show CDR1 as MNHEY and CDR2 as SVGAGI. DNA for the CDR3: TGTGCCAGCAGGTGGGGGGACGAGCAGTACTTC. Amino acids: CASRWGDEQYF.

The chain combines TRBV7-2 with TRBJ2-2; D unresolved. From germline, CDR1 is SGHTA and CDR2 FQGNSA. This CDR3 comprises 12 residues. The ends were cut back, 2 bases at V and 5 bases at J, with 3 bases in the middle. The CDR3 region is CASSLRTGELFF. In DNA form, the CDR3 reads TGTGCCAGCAGCTTACGGACCGGGGAGCTGTTTTTT. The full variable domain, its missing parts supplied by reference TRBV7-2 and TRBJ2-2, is GAGVSQSPSNKVTEKGKDVELRCDPISGHTALYWYRQSLGQGLEFLIYFQGNSAPDKSGLPSDRFSAERTGGSVSTLTIQRTQQEDSAVYLCASSLRTGELFFGEGSRLTVL.

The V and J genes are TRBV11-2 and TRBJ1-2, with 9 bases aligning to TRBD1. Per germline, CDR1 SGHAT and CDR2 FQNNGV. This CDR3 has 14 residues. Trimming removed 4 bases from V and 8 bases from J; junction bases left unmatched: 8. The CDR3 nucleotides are TGTGCCAGCAGCTCCCAACAGGGGGCGGAAGGCTACACCTTC. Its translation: CASSSQQGAEGYTF.

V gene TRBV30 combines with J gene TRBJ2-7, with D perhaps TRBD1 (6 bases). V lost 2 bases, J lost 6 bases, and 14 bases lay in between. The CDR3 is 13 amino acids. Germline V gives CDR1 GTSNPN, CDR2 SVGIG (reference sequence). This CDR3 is CAWSRKQGTEQYF. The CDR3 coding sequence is TGTGCCTGGAGTCGAAAACAGGGCACCGAGCAGTACTTC. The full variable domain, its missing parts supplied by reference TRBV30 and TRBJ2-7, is SQTIHQWPATLVQPVGSPLSLECTVEGTSNPNLYWYRQAAGRGLQLLFYSVGIGQISSEVPQNLSASRPQDRQFILSSKKLLLSDSGFYLCAWSRKQGTEQYFGPGTRLTVT.

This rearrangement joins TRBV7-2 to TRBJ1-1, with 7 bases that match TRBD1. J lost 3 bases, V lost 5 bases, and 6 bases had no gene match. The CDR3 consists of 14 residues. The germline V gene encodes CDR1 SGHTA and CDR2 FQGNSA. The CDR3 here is CASSPGGLYTEAFF. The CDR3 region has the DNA TGTGCCAGCAGCCCAGGGGGGCTTTACACTGAAGCTTTCTTT. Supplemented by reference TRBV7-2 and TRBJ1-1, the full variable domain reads GAGVSQSPSNKVTEKGKDVELRCDPISGHTALYWYRQSLGQGLEFLIYFQGNSAPDKSGLPSDRFSAERTGGSVSTLTIQRTQQEDSAVYLCASSPGGLYTEAFFGQGTRLTVV.

The CDR3 DNA is TGTGCCAGCAGTCCAGGGGGCGCGTACACTGAAGCTTTCTTT. Its protein is CASSPGGAYTEAFF. The V call is TRBV28, the J call TRBJ1-1; 8 bases are a match to TRBD1. The J segment lost 3 bases and the V segment lost 5 bases, leaving 5 bases of the junction unmatched. CDR3 length: 14 residues. Germline lookup yields CDR1 MDHEN and CDR2 SYDVKM.

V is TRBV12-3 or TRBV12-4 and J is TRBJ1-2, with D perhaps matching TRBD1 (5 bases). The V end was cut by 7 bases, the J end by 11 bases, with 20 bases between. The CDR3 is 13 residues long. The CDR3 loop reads CASTILFDSLYTF. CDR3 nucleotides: TGTGCCAGCACCATCCTATTCGACAGCCTTTACACCTTC.

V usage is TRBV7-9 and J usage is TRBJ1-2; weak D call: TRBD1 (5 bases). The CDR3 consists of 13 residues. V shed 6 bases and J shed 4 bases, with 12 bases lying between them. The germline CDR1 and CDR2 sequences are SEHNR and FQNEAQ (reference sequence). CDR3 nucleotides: TGTGCCAGCAGGGCAGGGTCTGGCTATGGCTACACCTTC. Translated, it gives CASRAGSGYGYTF.

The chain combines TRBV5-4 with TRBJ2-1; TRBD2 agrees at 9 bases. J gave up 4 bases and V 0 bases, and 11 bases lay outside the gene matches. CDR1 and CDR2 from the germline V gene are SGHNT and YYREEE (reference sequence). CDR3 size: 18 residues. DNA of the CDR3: TGTGCCAGCAGCTTGGTACGAGGTAGCGGGAGTAGGTACAATGAGCAGTTCTTC. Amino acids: CASSLVRGSGSRYNEQFF.

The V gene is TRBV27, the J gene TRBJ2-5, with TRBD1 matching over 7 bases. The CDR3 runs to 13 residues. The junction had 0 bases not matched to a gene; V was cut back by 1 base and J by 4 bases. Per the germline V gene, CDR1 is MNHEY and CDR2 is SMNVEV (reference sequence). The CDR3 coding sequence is TGTGCCAGCAGTTTATGGGACAGAGAGACCCAGTACTTC. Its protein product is CASSLWDRETQYF.

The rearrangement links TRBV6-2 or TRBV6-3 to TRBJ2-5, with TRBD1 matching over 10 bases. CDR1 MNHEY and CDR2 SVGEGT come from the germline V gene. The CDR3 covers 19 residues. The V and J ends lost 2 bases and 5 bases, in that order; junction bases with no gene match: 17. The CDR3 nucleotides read TGTGCCAGCAGTTACACTCGAGGTGGCGGGACAGGGGCATGGGAGACCCAGTACTTC. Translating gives CASSYTRGGGTGAWETQYF.